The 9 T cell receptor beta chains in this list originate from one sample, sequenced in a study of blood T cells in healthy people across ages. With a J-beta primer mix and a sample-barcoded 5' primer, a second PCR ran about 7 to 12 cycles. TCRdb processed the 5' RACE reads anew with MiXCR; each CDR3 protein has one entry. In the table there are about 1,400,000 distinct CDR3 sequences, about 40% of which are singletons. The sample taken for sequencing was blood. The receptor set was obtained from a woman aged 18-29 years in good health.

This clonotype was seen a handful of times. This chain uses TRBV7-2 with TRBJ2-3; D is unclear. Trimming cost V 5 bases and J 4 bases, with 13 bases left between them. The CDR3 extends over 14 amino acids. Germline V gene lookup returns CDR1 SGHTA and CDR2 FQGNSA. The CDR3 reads CASSVLVSPDTQYF. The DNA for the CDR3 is TGTGCCAGCAGCGTGCTTGTTAGCCCAGATACGCAGTATTTT.

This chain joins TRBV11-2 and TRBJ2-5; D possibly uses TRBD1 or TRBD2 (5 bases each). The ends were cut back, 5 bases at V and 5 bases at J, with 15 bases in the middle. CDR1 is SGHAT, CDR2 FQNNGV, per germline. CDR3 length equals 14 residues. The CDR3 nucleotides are TGTGCCAGCAGCAGGGACCAACATATGGAGACCCAGTACTTC. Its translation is CASSRDQHMETQYF.

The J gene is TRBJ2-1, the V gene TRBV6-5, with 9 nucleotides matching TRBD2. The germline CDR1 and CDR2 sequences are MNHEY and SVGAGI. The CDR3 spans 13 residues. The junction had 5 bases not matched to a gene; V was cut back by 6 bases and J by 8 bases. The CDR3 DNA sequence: TGTGCCAGCAGGGAGCGGGAGGCGGATGAGCAGTTCTTC. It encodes CASREREADEQFF.

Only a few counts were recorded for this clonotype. CDR3 sequence: CAISERGGNYGYTF. CDR3 nucleotides: TGTGCCATCAGTGAGCGGGGGGGAAACTATGGCTACACCTTC. The chain recombines TRBV10-3 with TRBJ1-2, with D possibly TRBD1 on 5 matching bases. V shed 2 bases and J shed 2 bases, with 9 bases lying between them. This CDR3 is 14 amino acids long. CDR1 ENHRY and CDR2 SYGVKD come from the germline V gene.

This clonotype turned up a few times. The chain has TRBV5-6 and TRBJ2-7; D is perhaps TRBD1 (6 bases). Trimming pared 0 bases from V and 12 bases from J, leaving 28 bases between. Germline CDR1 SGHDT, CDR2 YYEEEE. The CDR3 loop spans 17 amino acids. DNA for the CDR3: TGTGCCAGCAGCTTGGGGTCTTCGGGACACTTTATCAAAGAGGTGTACTTC. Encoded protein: CASSLGSSGHFIKEVYF.

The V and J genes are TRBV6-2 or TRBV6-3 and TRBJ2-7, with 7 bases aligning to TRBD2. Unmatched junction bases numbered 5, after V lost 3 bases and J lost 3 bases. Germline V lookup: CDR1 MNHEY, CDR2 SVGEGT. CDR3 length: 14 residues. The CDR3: CASSYKSGNYEQYF. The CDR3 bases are TGTGCCAGCAGTTATAAAAGCGGGAACTACGAGCAGTACTTC.

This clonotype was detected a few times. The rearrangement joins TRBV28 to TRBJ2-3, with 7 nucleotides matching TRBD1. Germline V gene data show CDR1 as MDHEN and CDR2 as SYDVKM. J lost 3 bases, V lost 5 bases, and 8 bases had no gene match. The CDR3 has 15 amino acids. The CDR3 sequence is CASSELTGSTDTQYF. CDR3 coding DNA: TGTGCCAGCAGTGAGCTGACAGGGAGTACAGATACGCAGTATTTT.

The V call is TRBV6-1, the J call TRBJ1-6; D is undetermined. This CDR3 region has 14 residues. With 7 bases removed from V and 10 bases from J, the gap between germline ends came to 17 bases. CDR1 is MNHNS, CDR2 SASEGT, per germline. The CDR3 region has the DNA TGTGCCAGCACCCCAGCAGGCGCTAAATCACCCCTCCACTTT. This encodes CASTPAGAKSPLHF.

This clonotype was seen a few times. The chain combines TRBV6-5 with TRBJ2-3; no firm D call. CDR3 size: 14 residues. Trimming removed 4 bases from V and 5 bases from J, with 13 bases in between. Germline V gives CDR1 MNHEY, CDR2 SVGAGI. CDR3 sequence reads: CASSSRPDGDTQYF. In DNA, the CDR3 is TGTGCCAGCAGTTCCCGGCCGGACGGAGATACGCAGTATTTT.